This entry is about one TCR beta chain. This entry is derived from a study of T cells expressing NK-cell markers. Study-level background: Repertoires of TCR beta were obtained from T cells sorted as CD3+CD56+NKG2C+, CD3+CD56+NKG2C- and CD3+CD56-NKG2C+.

TCRdb reworked the 5' RACE reads into one entry per CDR3 protein, no DNA. The sample includes roughly 280,000 distinct CDR3 sequences. The CDR3 is 15 amino acids. CDR1 and CDR2 (germline): WSHSY, SAAADI. This sequence joins TRBV10-2 and TRBJ2-2; TCRdb calls TRBD1, which cannot be checked without DNA. What was sequenced was blood T cells: a sorted CD56 or NKG2C T cell subset, CD4+ or CD8+ T cells, or bulk PBMC T cells (not recorded which). The receptor comes from a man in his late teens or twenties in good health. CDR3 region: CASSASRGYTGELFF.